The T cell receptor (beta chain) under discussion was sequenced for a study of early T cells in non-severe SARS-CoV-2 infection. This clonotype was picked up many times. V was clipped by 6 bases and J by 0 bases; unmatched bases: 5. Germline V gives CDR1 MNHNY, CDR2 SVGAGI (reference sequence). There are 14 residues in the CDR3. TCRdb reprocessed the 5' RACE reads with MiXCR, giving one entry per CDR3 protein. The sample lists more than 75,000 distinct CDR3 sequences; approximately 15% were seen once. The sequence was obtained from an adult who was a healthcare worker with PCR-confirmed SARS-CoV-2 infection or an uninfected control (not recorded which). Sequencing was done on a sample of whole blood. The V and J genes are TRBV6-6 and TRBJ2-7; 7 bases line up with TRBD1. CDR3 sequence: CASRKDRDSYEQYF. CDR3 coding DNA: TGTGCCAGCAGAAAAGACAGGGACTCCTACGAGCAGTACTTC.